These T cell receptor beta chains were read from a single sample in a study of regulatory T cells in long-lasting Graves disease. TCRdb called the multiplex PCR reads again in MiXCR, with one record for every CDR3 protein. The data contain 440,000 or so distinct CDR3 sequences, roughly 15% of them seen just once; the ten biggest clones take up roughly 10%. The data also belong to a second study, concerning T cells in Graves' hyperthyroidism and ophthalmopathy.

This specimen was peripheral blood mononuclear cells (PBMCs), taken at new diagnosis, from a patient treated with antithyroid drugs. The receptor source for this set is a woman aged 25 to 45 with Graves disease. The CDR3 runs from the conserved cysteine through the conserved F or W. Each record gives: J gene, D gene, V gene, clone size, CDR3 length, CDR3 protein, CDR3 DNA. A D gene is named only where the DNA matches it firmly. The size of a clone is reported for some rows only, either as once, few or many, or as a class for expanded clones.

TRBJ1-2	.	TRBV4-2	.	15	CASSQDPGANYGYTF	TGTGCCAGCAGCCAAGATCCTGGGGCTAACTATGGCTACACCTTC
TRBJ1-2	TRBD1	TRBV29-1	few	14	CSVPGQGDYYGYTF	TGCAGCGTTCCGGGACAGGGGGATTATTATGGCTACACCTTC
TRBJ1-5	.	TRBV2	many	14	CASRLDGGNQPQHF	TGTGCCAGCAGATTAGACGGTGGAAATCAGCCCCAGCATTTT
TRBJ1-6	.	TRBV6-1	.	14	CASSRDTFNSPLHF	TGTGCCAGCAGTCGGGACACCTTTAATTCACCCCTCCACTTT
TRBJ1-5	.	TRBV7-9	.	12	CASGTRNQPQHF	TGTGCCAGCGGGACCCGCAATCAGCCCCAGCATTTT
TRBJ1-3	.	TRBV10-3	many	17	CAISDGSKGNSGNTIYF	TGTGCCATCAGTGATGGTTCGAAGGGGAACTCTGGAAACACCATATATTTT
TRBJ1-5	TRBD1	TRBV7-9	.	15	CASSKSGTVIQPQHF	TGTGCCAGCAGCAAGTCCGGGACAGTAATTCAGCCCCAGCATTTT
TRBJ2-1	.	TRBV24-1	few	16	CATSDPGQWGYNEQFF	TGTGCCACCAGTGACCCCGGACAGTGGGGGTACAATGAGCAGTTCTTC
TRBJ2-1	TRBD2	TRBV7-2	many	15	CASSLGTSRYNEQFF	TGTGCCAGCAGTCTGGGGACTAGCAGATACAATGAGCAGTTCTTC
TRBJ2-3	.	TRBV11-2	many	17	CASSLRGSGTSTDTQYF	TGTGCCAGCAGCTTAAGAGGTAGCGGAACTAGCACAGATACGCAGTATTTT
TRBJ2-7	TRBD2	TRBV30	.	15	CAWRGGTSVYYEQYF	TGTGCCTGGAGAGGTGGGACTAGCGTGTACTACGAGCAGTACTTC
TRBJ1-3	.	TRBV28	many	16	CASSLWPRPAGNTIYF	TGTGCCAGCAGTTTATGGCCCAGGCCGGCTGGAAACACCATATATTTT
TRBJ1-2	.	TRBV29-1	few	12	CSGGDINYGYTF	TGCAGCGGAGGGGACATAAACTATGGCTACACCTTC